Listed here are 27 T cell receptor beta chains from one sample, sequenced in a study of blood T cell repertoires in COVID-19. The protocol was immunoSEQ multiplex PCR, while the TCRdb copy is restricted to in-frame clones and leaves out a portion. The sample lists about 240,000 clones; around nine tenths were seen once. Sequenced material: PBMCs or T cells enriched from blood (not recorded which). The receptor source for this set is a woman aged 25 to 39 who had recovered from COVID-19.

This clone was observed once. This chain uses TRBV27 with TRBJ1-5, with TRBD1 as a possible D gene (6 bases). Trimming left V 5 bases short and J 0 bases short, with 11 bases between. CDR1 and CDR2 (germline): MNHEY, SMNVEV (reference sequence). CDR3 length equals 15 residues. The CDR3 is CASSRNRDSNQPQHF. For the CDR3, the DNA is TGTGCCAGCAGTCGTAACAGGGATAGCAATCAGCCCCAGCATTTT.

This chain links TRBV11-2 with TRBJ2-7, with a possible D match to TRBD2 (5 bases). CDR3 length: 12 amino acids. Deletions cut 4 bases from V and 5 bases from J, with 9 bases between. Germline V gives CDR1 SGHAT, CDR2 FQNNGV. The CDR3 protein is CASSSYGDEQYF. The CDR3 coding sequence is TGTGCCAGCAGCTCTTACGGGGACGAGCAGTACTTC.

CDR3 nucleotide sequence: TGTGCCAGCAGTTTACTCCAGGGGCTGGGAGAGACCCAGTACTTC. It codes for CASSLLQGLGETQYF. V usage is TRBV28 and J usage is TRBJ2-5; TRBD1 is a possible D gene (6 bases). V dropped 2 bases and J dropped 4 bases, with 14 bases sitting between them. Germline assignment: CDR1 MDHEN and CDR2 SYDVKM. This CDR3 is built from 15 residues.

J is TRBJ2-1 and V is TRBV7-3; 7 bases agree with TRBD2. V dropped 5 bases and J dropped 2; count of bases not matched to a gene: 6. Germline V gene sequence: CDR1 SGHTA, CDR2 FQGTGA. CDR3 length: 15 amino acids. The CDR3 spells CASSHRTSPYNEQFF. Written as DNA, the CDR3 is TGTGCCAGCAGCCATAGGACTAGTCCCTACAATGAGCAGTTCTTC.

This chain links TRBV7-6 with TRBJ2-1, with TRBD1 matching over 10 bases. CDR1 is SGHVS and CDR2 is FNYEAQ in the germline V gene. This CDR3 is 16 amino acids long. Trimming removed 1 base from V and 4 bases from J; junction bases left unmatched: 4. Here the CDR3 reads CASSLVVGQGYNEQFF. CDR3 nucleotide sequence: TGTGCCAGCAGCTTAGTGGTGGGACAGGGGTACAATGAGCAGTTCTTC.

The chain has TRBV30 and TRBJ1-5; D is possibly TRBD1 (5 bases). Germline V gene data show CDR1 as GTSNPN and CDR2 as SVGIG (reference sequence). Trimming cost V 3 bases and J 7 bases, with 16 bases left between them. This CDR3 is 14 amino acids long. In DNA, the CDR3 is TGTGCCTGGAGGGGGTCAGGGTACGGACAGCCCCAGCATTTT. This sequence encodes CAWRGSGYGQPQHF.

DNA of the CDR3: TGTGCCAGTAGTAGGGGACAGGGACAGGGGGTGCCGAACACTGAAGCTTTCTTT. Translated, it gives CASSRGQGQGVPNTEAFF. V is TRBV19 and J is TRBJ1-1, with 11 bases that match TRBD1. The trim removed 4 bases at V and 1 base at J, leaving 11 bases unmatched. Germline V gene sequence: CDR1 LNHDA, CDR2 SQIVND (reference sequence). CDR3 length equals 18 residues.

The V gene is TRBV3-1 (or the pseudogene TRBV3-2), the J gene TRBJ1-1; D is unresolved. CDR3 length: 14 amino acids. CDR1 and CDR2 from the germline V gene are LGHDT and YNNKEL (reference sequence). V lost 3 bases and J lost 10, with 18 bases in between. CDR3 sequence: CASSHTSRRVGAFF. As DNA, the CDR3 is TGTGCCAGCAGCCACACTAGTCGAAGGGTCGGAGCTTTCTTT.

This sequence joins TRBV13 and TRBJ1-1; 10 bases agree with TRBD1. Trimming took 6 bases from V and 6 from J; bases not matched to a gene: 16. The CDR3 sequence is 17 residues long. The germline V gene encodes CDR1 PRHDT and CDR2 FYEKMQ (reference sequence). CDR3 bases: TGTGCCAGCAGGCGGGGCCTGGACAGGGGGTTGTTCTCTGAAGCTTTCTTT. As protein: CASRRGLDRGLFSEAFF. The variable domain in full, completed from reference TRBV13 and TRBJ1-1, reads AAGVIQSPRHLIKEKRETATLKCYPIPRHDTVYWYQQGPGQDPQFLISFYEKMQSDKGSIPDRFSAQQFSDYHSELNMSSLELGDSALYFCASRRGLDRGLFSEAFFGQGTRLTVV.

This clone was found a few times. The chain combines TRBV12-3 or TRBV12-4 with TRBJ2-2; D unclear. This CDR3 has 13 residues. V lost 3 bases, J lost 5 bases, and 7 bases lay in between. For the CDR3, the DNA is TGTGCCAGCAGTTTCGCGGCTACCGGGGAGCTGTTTTTT. Translated: CASSFAATGELFF.

This clone was seen more than once but under ten times. In DNA, the CDR3 is TGTGCCAGCAGCTTGGCGTCCGGGACTAGCGAAGAGACCCAGTACTTC. Its translation is CASSLASGTSEETQYF. V gene TRBV5-4 combines with J gene TRBJ2-5, with 10 nucleotides matching TRBD2. Trimming cost V 0 bases and J 3 bases; bases outside gene matches: 5. The V gene's germline CDR1 is SGHNT and CDR2 YYREEE (reference sequence). The CDR3 totals 16 residues.

V is TRBV27 and J is TRBJ2-7; 10 nucleotides line up with TRBD1. V shed 1 base and J 0 bases; nucleotides not matched to a gene: 9. CDR3 length: 18 amino acids. Germline V gives CDR1 MNHEY, CDR2 SMNVEV (reference sequence). DNA of the CDR3: TGTGCCAGCAGTTTATTCCTCCGGACAGGGGGGATCTCCTACGAGCAGTACTTC. This codes for CASSLFLRTGGISYEQYF.

This chain connects TRBV7-2 to TRBJ2-1, with 9 bases aligning to TRBD1. This CDR3 has 16 residues. Germline V gene lookup returns CDR1 SGHTA and CDR2 FQGNSA. After removal of 2 bases from V and 5 bases from J, the junction contained 7 bases not matched to a gene. The CDR3 DNA reads TGTGCCAGCAGCTTATGGCAGGGACAGGGAAACAATGAGCAGTTCTTC. It is translated as CASSLWQGQGNNEQFF. The entire variable domain, with the rest obtained from reference TRBV7-2 and TRBJ2-1, is as follows: GAGVSQSPSNKVTEKGKDVELRCDPISGHTALYWYRQSLGQGLEFLIYFQGNSAPDKSGLPSDRFSAERTGGSVSTLTIQRTQQEDSAVYLCASSLWQGQGNNEQFFGPGTRLTVL.

The V call is TRBV28, the J call TRBJ1-5; 10 bases fit TRBD1. Per the germline V gene, CDR1 is MDHEN and CDR2 is SYDVKM. CDR3 size: 16 residues. Losses at the gene ends were 3 bases for V and 2 bases for J; bases not matched to a gene: 4. CDR3 in amino acids: CASSLTGGAGNQPQHF. CDR3 sequence (DNA): TGTGCCAGCAGTTTGACAGGGGGCGCGGGCAATCAGCCCCAGCATTTT.

The chain couples TRBV19 to TRBJ2-3; maybe TRBD2 (6 bases). CDR1 is LNHDA, CDR2 SQIVND, per germline (reference sequence). Trimming pared 7 bases from V and 0 bases from J, leaving 11 bases between. CDR3 size: 14 residues. CDR3 region: CASKLAPSTDTQYF. The CDR3 coding sequence is TGTGCCAGTAAACTAGCCCCTAGCACAGATACGCAGTATTTT. Looking up the rest from reference TRBV19 and TRBJ2-3 gives the full variable domain: DGGITQSPKYLFRKEGQNVTLSCEQNLNHDAMYWYRQDPGQGLRLIYYSQIVNDFQKGDIAEGYSVSREKKESFPLTVTSAQKNPTAFYLCASKLAPSTDTQYFGPGTRLTVL.

The rearrangement links TRBV9 to TRBJ1-1; tentative D call: TRBD1 (5 bases). CDR1 and CDR2 (germline): SGDLS, YYNGEE. The CDR3 length is 14 residues. V was trimmed by 0 bases and J by 6 bases, leaving 12 bases between them. In DNA form, the CDR3 reads TGTGCCAGCAGCGTAGCCGGGCAAGGGGCTGAAGCTTTCTTT. This translates into CASSVAGQGAEAFF. The full variable domain, rest sourced from reference TRBV9 and TRBJ1-1, is DSGVTQTPKHLITATGQRVTLRCSPRSGDLSVYWYQQSLDQGLQFLIQYYNGEERAKGNILERFSAQQFPDLHSELNLSSLELGDSALYFCASSVAGQGAEAFFGQGTRLTVV.

The genes are TRBV10-3 and TRBJ1-1; D is undetermined. Per germline, CDR1 ENHRY and CDR2 SYGVKD. Deletions cut 4 bases from V and 3 bases from J, with 15 bases between. This CDR3 is built from 15 residues. The CDR3 spells CAISATGRLDTEAFF. CDR3 bases: TGTGCCATCAGTGCAACCGGGAGGTTAGACACTGAAGCTTTCTTT.

The chain couples TRBV18 to TRBJ1-2; the D is unclear. With 2 bases removed from V and 3 bases from J, the gap between germline ends came to 10 bases. This CDR3 region has 14 residues. Germline V gives CDR1 KGHSH, CDR2 LQKENI. The CDR3 DNA reads TGTGCCAGCTCACCAAACGACTCGGACTATGGCTACACCTTC. Amino acid sequence: CASSPNDSDYGYTF.

J is TRBJ1-3 and V is TRBV3-1 (or the pseudogene TRBV3-2), with 7 bases identical to TRBD1. CDR1 is LGHDT and CDR2 is YNNKEL in the germline V gene (reference sequence). J lost 6 bases, V lost 0 bases, and 5 bases had no gene match. This CDR3 comprises 15 residues. CDR3 sequence (DNA): TGTGCCAGCAGCCAAGACGCGACAGGGTCAAACACCATATATTTT. Translated: CASSQDATGSNTIYF.

Here the CDR3 reads CASSSDKRQGAEEQYF. The CDR3 nucleotides read TGTGCCAGCAGCTCGGACAAAAGACAGGGGGCGGAAGAGCAGTACTTC. This chain links TRBV7-9 with TRBJ2-7, with 10 bases matching TRBD1. Germline CDR1 reads SEHNR; CDR2 reads FQNEAQ (reference sequence). The CDR3 is made up of 16 amino acids. V lost 4 bases, J lost 7 bases, and 13 bases stayed unmatched.

This chain links TRBV28 with TRBJ2-7; 13 bases fit TRBD2. This CDR3 spans 14 amino acids. V dropped 8 bases and J dropped 0; count of bases not matched to a gene: 1. CDR1 and CDR2 from the germline V gene are MDHEN and SYDVKM. This chain's CDR3 is CASGLAGDSYEQYF. CDR3 DNA: TGTGCCAGCGGACTAGCGGGAGACTCCTACGAGCAGTACTTC.

This chain links TRBV4-1 with TRBJ2-2, with 7 nucleotides matching TRBD2. CDR1 is MGHRA and CDR2 is YSYEKL in the germline V gene. The V gene end was trimmed by 0 bases and the J gene end by 2 bases; junction bases not matched to a gene: 9. The CDR3 contains 18 residues. The CDR3 DNA sequence: TGCGCCAGCAGCCAAGAAACGACTAGCCCCTTCAACACCGGGGAGCTGTTTTTT. Translation: CASSQETTSPFNTGELFF.

This chain uses TRBV9 with TRBJ1-1, with TRBD1 identical over 7 bases. Germline CDR1 and CDR2: SGDLS and YYNGEE. This CDR3 region has 12 residues. The V and J ends lost 0 bases and 14 bases, in that order; junction bases with no gene match: 7. CDR3 amino acids: CASSVGDRALFF. Here the CDR3 DNA reads TGTGCCAGCAGCGTAGGTGACAGGGCTCTCTTCTTT.

The genes are TRBV27 and TRBJ2-5; 7 positions agree with TRBD2. V shed 3 bases and J 4 bases; nucleotides not matched to a gene: 2. The CDR3 totals 13 residues. CDR1 and CDR2 (germline): MNHEY, SMNVEV (reference sequence). CDR3 DNA sequence: TGTGCCAGCAGTTTTTCGGGGGGAGAGACCCAGTACTTC. Encoded protein: CASSFSGGETQYF.

This clone was picked up a small number of times. The chain employs TRBV30 and TRBJ1-2; D is unclear. V lost 2 bases, J lost 4 bases, and 11 bases lay in between. The CDR3 is 13 amino acids. The V gene's germline CDR1 is GTSNPN and CDR2 SVGIG (reference sequence). The CDR3 DNA reads TGTGCCTGGAGTCGGGATAGCTCCTATGGCTACACCTTC. Protein: CAWSRDSSYGYTF.

In nucleotides, the CDR3 is TGCGCCAGCAGCCAAGAGGTGCGTTCTGGCTACACCTTC. This encodes CASSQEVRSGYTF. This chain uses TRBV4-3 with TRBJ1-2; D not resolved. V gave up 0 bases and J gave up 7 bases, with 9 bases separating them. Germline V CDR1 and CDR2: LGHNA, YSLEER. The CDR3 is 13 amino acids.

The J gene is TRBJ1-1, the V gene TRBV2; perhaps TRBD1 as D (6 bases). Germline V lookup: CDR1 SNHLY, CDR2 FYNNEI. The V end was cut by 1 base, the J end by 4 bases, with 7 bases between. This CDR3 contains 13 residues. The CDR3 sequence: CASSEGRGTEAFF. DNA of the CDR3: TGTGCCAGCAGTGAAGGCAGGGGCACTGAAGCTTTCTTT.